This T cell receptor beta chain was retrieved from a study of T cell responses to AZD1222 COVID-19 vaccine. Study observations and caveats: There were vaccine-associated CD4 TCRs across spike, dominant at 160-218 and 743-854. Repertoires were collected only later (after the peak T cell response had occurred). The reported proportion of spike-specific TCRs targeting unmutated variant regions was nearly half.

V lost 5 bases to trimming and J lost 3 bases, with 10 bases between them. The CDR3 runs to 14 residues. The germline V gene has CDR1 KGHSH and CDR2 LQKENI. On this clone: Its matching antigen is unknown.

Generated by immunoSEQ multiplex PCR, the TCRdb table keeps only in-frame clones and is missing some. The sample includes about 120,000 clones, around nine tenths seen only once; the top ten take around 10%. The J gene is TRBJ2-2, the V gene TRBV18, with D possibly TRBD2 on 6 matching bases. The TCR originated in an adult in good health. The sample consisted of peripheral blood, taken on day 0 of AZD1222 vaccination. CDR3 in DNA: TGTGCCAGCTCATCAGGCGGGGACACCGGGGAGCTGTTTTTT. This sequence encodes CASSSGGDTGELFF. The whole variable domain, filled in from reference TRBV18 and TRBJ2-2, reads NAGVMQNPRHLVRRRGQEARLRCSPMKGHSHVYWYRQLPEEGLKFMVYLQKENIIDESGMPKERFSAEFPKEGPSILRIQQVVRGDSAAYFCASSSGGDTGELFFGEGSRLTVL.